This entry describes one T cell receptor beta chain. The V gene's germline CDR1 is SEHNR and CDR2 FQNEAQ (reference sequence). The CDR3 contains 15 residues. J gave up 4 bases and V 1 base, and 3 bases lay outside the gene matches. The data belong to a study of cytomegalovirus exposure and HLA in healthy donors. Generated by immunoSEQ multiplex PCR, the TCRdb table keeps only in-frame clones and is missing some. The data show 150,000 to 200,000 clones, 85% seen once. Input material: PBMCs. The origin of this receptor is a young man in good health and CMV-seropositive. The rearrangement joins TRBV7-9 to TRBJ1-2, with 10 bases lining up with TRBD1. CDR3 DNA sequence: TGTGCCAGCAGCTTAGTGGGACAGGGGACCTATGGCTACACCTTC. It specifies CASSLVGQGTYGYTF.